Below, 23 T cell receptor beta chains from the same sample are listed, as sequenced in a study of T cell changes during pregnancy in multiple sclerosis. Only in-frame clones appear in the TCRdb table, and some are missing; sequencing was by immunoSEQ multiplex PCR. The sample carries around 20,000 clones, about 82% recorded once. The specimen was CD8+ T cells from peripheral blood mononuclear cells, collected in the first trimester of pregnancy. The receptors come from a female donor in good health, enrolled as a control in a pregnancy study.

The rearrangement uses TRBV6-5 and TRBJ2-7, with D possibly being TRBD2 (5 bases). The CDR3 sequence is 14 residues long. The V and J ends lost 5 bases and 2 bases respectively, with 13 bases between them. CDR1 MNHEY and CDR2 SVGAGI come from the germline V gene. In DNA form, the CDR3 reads TGTGCCAGCAGTCCCCTTACGGGGACCTACGAGCAGTACTTC. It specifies CASSPLTGTYEQYF.

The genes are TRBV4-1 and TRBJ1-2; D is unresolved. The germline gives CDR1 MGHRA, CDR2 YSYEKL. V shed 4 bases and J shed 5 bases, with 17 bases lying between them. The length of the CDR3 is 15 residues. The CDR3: CASSLRRDTRYGYTF. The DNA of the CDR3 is TGCGCCAGCAGCCTTAGGAGGGATACTAGATATGGCTACACCTTC.

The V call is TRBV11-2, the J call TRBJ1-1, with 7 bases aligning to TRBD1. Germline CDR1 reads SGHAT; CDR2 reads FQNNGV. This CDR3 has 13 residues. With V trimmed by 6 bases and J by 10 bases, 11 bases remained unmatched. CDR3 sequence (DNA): TGTGCCAGCAGTTACTCCACAGGGGACGGAGCTTTCTTT. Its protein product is CASSYSTGDGAFF.

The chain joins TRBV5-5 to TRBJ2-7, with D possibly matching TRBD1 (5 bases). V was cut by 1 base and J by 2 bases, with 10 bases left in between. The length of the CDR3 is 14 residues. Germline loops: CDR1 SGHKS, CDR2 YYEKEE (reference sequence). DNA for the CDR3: TGTGCCAGCAGCTTGCAGGGTGGCCCCTACGAGCAGTACTTC. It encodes CASSLQGGPYEQYF.

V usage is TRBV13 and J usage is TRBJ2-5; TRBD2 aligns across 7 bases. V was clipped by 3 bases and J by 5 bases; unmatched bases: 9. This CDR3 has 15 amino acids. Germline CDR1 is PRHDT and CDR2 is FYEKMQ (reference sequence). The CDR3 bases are TGTGCCAGCAGCTTCCGGGAGGAAATTTGGGAGACCCAGTACTTC. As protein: CASSFREEIWETQYF.

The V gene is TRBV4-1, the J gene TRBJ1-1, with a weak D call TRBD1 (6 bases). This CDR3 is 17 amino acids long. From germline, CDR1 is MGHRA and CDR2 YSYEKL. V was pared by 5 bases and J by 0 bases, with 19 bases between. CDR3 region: CASSMGGGQTMNTEAFF. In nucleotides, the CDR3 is TGCGCCAGCAGCATGGGTGGTGGACAGACAATGAACACTGAAGCTTTCTTT.

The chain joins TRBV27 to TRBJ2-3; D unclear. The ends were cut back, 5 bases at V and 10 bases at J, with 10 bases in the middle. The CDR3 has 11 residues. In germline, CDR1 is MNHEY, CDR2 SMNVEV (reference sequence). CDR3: CASSTAQAQYF. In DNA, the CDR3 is TGTGCCAGCAGTACCGCTCAGGCGCAGTATTTT.

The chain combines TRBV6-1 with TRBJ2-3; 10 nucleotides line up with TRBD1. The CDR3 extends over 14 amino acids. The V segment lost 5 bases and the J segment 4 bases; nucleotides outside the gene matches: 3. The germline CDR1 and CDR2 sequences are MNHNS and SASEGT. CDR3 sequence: CASSSGTGADTQYF. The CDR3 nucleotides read TGTGCCAGCAGTAGTGGGACAGGGGCAGATACGCAGTATTTT.

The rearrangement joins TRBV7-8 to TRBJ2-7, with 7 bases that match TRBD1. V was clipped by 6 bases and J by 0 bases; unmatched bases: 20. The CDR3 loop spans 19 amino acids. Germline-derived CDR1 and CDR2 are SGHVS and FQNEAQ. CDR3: CASRPYTGTASPYSYEQYF. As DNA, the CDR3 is TGTGCCAGCAGACCATATACCGGGACAGCAAGCCCCTACTCCTACGAGCAGTACTTC.

The CDR3 DNA reads as TGTGCCAGCAGCTCCACTAGCACAGATACGCAGTATTTT. Translation: CASSSTSTDTQYF. The J gene is TRBJ2-3, the V gene TRBV7-3, with D unresolved. CDR3 length equals 13 residues. The V gene lost 4 bases and the J gene lost 0 bases, with 5 bases spanning the gap. The germline V gene has CDR1 SGHTA and CDR2 FQGTGA.

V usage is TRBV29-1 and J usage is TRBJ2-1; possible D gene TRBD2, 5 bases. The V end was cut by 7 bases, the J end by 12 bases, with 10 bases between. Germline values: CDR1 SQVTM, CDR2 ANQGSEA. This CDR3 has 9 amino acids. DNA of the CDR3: TGCAGCGATGGACTGGGGCAGTTCTTC. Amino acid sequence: CSDGLGQFF.

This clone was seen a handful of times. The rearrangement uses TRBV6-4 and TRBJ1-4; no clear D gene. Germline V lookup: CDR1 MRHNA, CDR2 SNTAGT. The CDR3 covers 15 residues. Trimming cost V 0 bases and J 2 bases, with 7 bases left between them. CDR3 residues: CASSDSSGTNEKLFF. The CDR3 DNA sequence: TGTGCCAGCAGTGACTCGTCCGGGACTAATGAAAAACTGTTTTTT.

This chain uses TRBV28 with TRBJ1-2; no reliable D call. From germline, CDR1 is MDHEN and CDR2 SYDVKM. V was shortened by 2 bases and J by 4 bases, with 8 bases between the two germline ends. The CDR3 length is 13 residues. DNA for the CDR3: TGTGCCAGCAGTTTAGTCCTTAGCTATGGCTACACCTTC. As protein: CASSLVLSYGYTF.

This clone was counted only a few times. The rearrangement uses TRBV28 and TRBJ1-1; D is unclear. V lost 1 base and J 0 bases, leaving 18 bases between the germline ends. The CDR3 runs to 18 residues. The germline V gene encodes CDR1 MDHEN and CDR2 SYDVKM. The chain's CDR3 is CASSLFPPASTLNTEAFF. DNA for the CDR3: TGTGCCAGCAGTTTATTCCCCCCTGCAAGCACCCTGAACACTGAAGCTTTCTTT.

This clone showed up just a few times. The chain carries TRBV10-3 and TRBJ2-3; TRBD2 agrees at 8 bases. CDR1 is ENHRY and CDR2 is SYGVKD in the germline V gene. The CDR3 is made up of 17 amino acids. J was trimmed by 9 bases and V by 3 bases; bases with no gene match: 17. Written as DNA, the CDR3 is TGTGCCATCAGTGACCCCCCAGCGGGGGCCATGGGGGACACGCAGTATTTT. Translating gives CAISDPPAGAMGDTQYF.

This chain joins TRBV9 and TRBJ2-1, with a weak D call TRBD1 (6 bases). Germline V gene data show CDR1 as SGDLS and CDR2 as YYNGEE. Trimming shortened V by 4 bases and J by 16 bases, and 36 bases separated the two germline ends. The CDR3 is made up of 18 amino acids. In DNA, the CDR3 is TGTGCCAGCAGCCCCAGTGTGGCTTACAGGGTCCCTAATTCTTTTGGTTTCTTC. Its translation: CASSPSVAYRVPNSFGFF.

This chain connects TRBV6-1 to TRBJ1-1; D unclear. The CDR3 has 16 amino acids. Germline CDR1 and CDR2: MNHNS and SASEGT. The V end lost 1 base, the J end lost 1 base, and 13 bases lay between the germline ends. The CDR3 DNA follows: TGTGCCAGCAGTGAAGTGGAGGGAGCGGGGAACACTGAAGCTTTCTTT. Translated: CASSEVEGAGNTEAFF.

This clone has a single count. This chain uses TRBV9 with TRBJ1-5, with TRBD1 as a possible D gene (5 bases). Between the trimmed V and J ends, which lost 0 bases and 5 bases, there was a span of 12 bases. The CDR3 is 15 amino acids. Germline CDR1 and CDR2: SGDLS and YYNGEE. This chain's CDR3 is CASSVDNGGDQPQHF. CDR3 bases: TGTGCCAGCAGCGTAGATAACGGGGGGGATCAGCCCCAGCATTTT. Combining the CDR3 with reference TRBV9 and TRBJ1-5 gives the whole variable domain DSGVTQTPKHLITATGQRVTLRCSPRSGDLSVYWYQQSLDQGLQFLIQYYNGEERAKGNILERFSAQQFPDLHSELNLSSLELGDSALYFCASSVDNGGDQPQHFGDGTRLSIL.

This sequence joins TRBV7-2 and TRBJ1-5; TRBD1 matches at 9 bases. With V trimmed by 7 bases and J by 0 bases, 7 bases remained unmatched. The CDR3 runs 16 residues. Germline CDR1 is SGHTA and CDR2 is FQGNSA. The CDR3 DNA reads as TGTGCCAGCACCGAGACAGGGGGTTATAGCAATCAGCCCCAGCATTTT. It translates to CASTETGGYSNQPQHF.

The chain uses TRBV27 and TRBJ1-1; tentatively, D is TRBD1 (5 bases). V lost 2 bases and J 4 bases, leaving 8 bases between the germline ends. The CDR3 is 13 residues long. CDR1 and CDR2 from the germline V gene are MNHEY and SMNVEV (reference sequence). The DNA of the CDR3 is TGTGCCAGCAGTTTAGGGGGGGTCACTGAAGCTTTCTTT. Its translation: CASSLGGVTEAFF.

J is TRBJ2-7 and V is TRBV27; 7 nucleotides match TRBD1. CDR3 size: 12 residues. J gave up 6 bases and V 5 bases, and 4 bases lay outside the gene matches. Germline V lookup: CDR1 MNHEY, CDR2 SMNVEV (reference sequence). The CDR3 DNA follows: TGTGCCAGCAGTAACAGGGGCATCGAGCAGTACTTC. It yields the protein CASSNRGIEQYF.

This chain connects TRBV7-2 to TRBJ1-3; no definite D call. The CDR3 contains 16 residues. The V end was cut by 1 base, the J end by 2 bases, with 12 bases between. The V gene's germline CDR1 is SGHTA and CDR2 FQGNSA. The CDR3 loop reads CASSLVSRRPGNTIYF. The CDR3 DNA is TGTGCCAGCAGCTTAGTTAGCCGCCGCCCTGGAAACACCATATATTTT.

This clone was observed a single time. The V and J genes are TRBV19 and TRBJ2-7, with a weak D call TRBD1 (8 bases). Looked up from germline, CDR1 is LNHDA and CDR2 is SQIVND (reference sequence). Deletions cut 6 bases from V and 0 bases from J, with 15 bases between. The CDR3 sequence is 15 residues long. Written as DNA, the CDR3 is TGTGCCAGTAGGGACAGGGACTACTACTCCTACGAGCAGTACTTC. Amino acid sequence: CASRDRDYYSYEQYF.